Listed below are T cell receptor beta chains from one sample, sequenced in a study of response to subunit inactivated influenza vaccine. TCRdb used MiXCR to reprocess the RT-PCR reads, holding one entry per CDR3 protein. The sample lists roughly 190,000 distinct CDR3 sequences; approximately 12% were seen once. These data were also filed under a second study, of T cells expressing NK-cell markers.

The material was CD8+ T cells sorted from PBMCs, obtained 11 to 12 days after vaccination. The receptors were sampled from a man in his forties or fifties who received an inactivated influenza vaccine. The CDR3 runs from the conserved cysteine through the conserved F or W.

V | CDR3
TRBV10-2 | CASTQGVYEQYF
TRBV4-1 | CASSQGRGVHGYTF
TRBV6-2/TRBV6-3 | CASSYAGTGLEQYF
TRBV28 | CASSPRGARTDTQYF
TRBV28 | CASTCNPPPGTAEAFF
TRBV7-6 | CASSLGPGKLFF
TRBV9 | CASSVPGQGTSGSPDEQFF
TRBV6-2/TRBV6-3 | CASKGDSNTYEQYF
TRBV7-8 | CASSFGTGHGPQHF
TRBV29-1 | CSVAARGARGYGYTF
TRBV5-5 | CASSLVSANSPLHF
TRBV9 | CASSVVLAGFYNEQFF
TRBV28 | CASSLLRTGGRYGYTF
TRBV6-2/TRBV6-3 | CASSYGTQGFEGYTF
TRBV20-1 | CSAYGQRESYEQYF
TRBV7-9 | CASSLGPLQKEFF
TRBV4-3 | CASSELLAGSGPEQFF
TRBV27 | CASSTGQGQPQHF
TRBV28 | CASSLRSYSNQPQHF
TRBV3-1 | CASSQEAGLSYNEQFF
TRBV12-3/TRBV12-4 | CASSPLQRGANIQYF
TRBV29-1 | CSVALGNGELFF